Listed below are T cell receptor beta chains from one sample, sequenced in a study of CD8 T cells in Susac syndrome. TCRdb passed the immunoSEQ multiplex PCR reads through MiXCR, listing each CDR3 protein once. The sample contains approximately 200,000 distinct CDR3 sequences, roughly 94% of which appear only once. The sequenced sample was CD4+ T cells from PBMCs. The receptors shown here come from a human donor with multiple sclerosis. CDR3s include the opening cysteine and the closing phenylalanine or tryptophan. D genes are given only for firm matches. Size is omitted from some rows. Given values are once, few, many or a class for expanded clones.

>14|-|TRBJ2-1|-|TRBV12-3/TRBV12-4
TGTGCCAGCAGTTTCGGACTGAACTACAATGAGCAGTTCTTC
CASSFGLNYNEQFF
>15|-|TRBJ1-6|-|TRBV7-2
TGTGCCAGCAGCTTAGATGCAGGGAGTAATTCACCCCTCCACTTT
CASSLDAGSNSPLHF
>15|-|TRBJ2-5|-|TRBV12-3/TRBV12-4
TGTGCCAGCAGTCCCTCCGGGACAACCGGGAAGACCCAGTACTTC
CASSPSGTTGKTQYF
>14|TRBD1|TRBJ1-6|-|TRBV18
TGTGCCAGCTCATTGGGACAGGCGCATTCACCCCTCCACTTT
CASSLGQAHSPLHF
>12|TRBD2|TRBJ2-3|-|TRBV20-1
TGCAGTGCTAGCGGGGGGGCCGGTACGCAGTATTTT
CSASGGAGTQYF
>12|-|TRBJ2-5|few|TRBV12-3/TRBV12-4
TGTGCCAGCAGCCAGGTCTGGGAGACCCAGTACTTC
CASSQVWETQYF
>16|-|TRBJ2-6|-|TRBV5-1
TGCGCCAGCAGCTTGGTACAAGGGTCTGGGGCCAACGTCCTGACTTTC
CASSLVQGSGANVLTF
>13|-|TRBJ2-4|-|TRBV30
TGTGCCTGGAGTGGTCGTGGCTACCACATTCAGTACTTC
CAWSGRGYHIQYF
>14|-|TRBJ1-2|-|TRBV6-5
TGTGCCAGCAGGCCCCCAGGGGAATGGGATGGCTACACCTTC
CASRPPGEWDGYTF
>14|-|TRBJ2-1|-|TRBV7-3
TGTGCCAGCAGCTTGGACGGGACGGCGCATGAGCAGTTCTTC
CASSLDGTAHEQFF
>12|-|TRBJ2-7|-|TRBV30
TGTGCCTGGGCGGACAACTCCTACGAGCAGTACTTC
CAWADNSYEQYF
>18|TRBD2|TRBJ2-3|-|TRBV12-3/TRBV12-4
TGTGCCAGCAGTTCCGGGACTAGCGGGGGGGCCGGCACAGATACGCAGTATTTT
CASSSGTSGGAGTDTQYF
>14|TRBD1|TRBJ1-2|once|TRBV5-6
TGTGCCAGCAGCAAGGGACAGGGGAGGTATGGCTACACCTTC
CASSKGQGRYGYTF
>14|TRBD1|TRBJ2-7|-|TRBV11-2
TGTGCCAGCAGCTTAGCGGGACAGCACTACGAGCAGTACTTC
CASSLAGQHYEQYF
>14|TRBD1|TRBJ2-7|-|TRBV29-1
TGCAGCGTTGCGACCGGGACAGGGAAGAACGAGCAGTACTTC
CSVATGTGKNEQYF
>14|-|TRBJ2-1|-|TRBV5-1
TGCGCCAGCAGCTTGTTTGGCGTGGGAAATGAGCAGTTCTTC
CASSLFGVGNEQFF
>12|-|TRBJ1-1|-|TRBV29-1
TGCAGCGTTGAAGGGGACAACACTGAAGCTTTCTTT
CSVEGDNTEAFF
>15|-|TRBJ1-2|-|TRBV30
TGTGCCTGGAGTGTACATCGTGGTACTAACTATGGCTACACCTTC
CAWSVHRGTNYGYTF
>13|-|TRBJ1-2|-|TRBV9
TGTGCCAGCAGCGAGGGACACGGCTATGGCTACACCTTC
CASSEGHGYGYTF
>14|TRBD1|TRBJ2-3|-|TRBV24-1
TGTGCCACCGGGACAGGGGGCCTCCCAGATACGCAGTATTTT
CATGTGGLPDTQYF
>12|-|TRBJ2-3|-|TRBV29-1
TGCAGCGTCGGAACTAGCACAGATACGCAGTATTTT
CSVGTSTDTQYF
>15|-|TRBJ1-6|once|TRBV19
TGTGCCAGTGGCCGAGAGGGGGGCATAGGATCACCCCTCCACTTT
CASGREGGIGSPLHF
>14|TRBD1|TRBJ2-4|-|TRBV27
TGTGCCAGCAGTAGCGCAGGGGGCAAAAACATTCAGTACTTC
CASSSAGGKNIQYF
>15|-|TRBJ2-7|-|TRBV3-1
TGTGCCAGCAGTAACCCGGGACTCCTAACAGACGAGCAGTACTTC
CASSNPGLLTDEQYF
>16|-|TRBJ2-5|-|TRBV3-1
TGTGCCAGCAGCCAAGTCGGTGGATCGTTCCAAGAGACCCAGTACTTC
CASSQVGGSFQETQYF
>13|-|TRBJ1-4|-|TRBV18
TGTGCCAGCTCACCACCGGAGAGGGAAAAACTGTTTTTT
CASSPPEREKLFF